Listed below are T cell receptor beta chains from one sample, sequenced in a study of CD8+ T cells in alopecia areata. The repertoire was sequenced with immunoSEQ multiplex PCR; TCRdb's copy has only in-frame clones and lacks some. Of approximately 210,000 clones in the sample, under 80% were seen once. Here the sequenced sample was CD4+ T cells sorted from blood, taken around week 49, from a patient treated with tofacitinib. The receptor set was obtained from a human donor with alopecia areata. Each CDR3 is given with its conserved first and last residue. Fields, in order: D gene, clone size, J gene, V gene, CDR3 DNA, CDR3 protein. A D gene is named only where the DNA matches it firmly. Expanded clones are given a class, and other clones once, few, many or no size at all.

D: .
size: .
J: TRBJ1-2
V: TRBV29-1
DNA: TGCAGCGTGGGGGGCTCTTTATATCGCGGCTACACCTTC
CDR3: CSVGGSLYRGYTF

D: TRBD1
size: .
J: TRBJ2-1
V: TRBV29-1
DNA: TGCAGCGTCACCCGCAATGGACAGGCATACAATGAGCAGTTCTTC
CDR3: CSVTRNGQAYNEQFF

D: .
size: many
J: TRBJ2-5
V: TRBV29-1
DNA: TGCAGCACCAACAGGGACGGAAAGACCCAGTACTTC
CDR3: CSTNRDGKTQYF

D: .
size: few
J: TRBJ2-1
V: TRBV5-1
DNA: TGCGCCAGCCGATCTGGGCTCAATGAGCAGTTCTTC
CDR3: CASRSGLNEQFF

D: .
size: few
J: TRBJ2-2
V: TRBV2
DNA: TGTGCCAGCAGTGACGGAATTTCGAACACCGGGGAGCTGTTTTTT
CDR3: CASSDGISNTGELFF

D: .
size: .
J: TRBJ2-1
V: TRBV30
DNA: TGTGCCTGGAGCCCAGGGAAAGGTTACAATGAGCAGTTCTTC
CDR3: CAWSPGKGYNEQFF

D: .
size: .
J: TRBJ2-3
V: TRBV4-3
DNA: TGCGCCAGCAGTATTAGCTATTCGGATACGCAGTATTTT
CDR3: CASSISYSDTQYF

D: TRBD1
size: .
J: TRBJ1-1
V: TRBV15
DNA: TGTGCCACCAGCAGAACCACAAGGGACAGGTCCGCTGAAGCTTTCTTT
CDR3: CATSRTTRDRSAEAFF

D: .
size: .
J: TRBJ1-2
V: TRBV20-1
DNA: TGCAGTGTTAGAACCGTCCATGGCTACACCTTC
CDR3: CSVRTVHGYTF

D: TRBD2
size: .
J: TRBJ2-3
V: TRBV25-1
DNA: TGTGCCAGCAGTGAGCCGCGGGGGGGCCCGGATACGCAGTATTTT
CDR3: CASSEPRGGPDTQYF

D: TRBD1
size: .
J: TRBJ1-6
V: TRBV14
DNA: TGTGCCAGCAGCCAACGGACAGGATGGGATTCACCCCTCCACTTT
CDR3: CASSQRTGWDSPLHF

D: .
size: .
J: TRBJ2-5
V: TRBV7-3
DNA: TGTGCCAGCAGCTTAGGGGCTGCTCAGGGAGAGACCCAGTACTTC
CDR3: CASSLGAAQGETQYF

D: TRBD1
size: .
J: TRBJ2-1
V: TRBV7-9
DNA: TGTGCCAGCAGCTTAGGTCTCACAGGGGAAGAGCAGTTCTTC
CDR3: CASSLGLTGEEQFF

D: .
size: .
J: TRBJ2-7
V: TRBV6-1
DNA: TGTGCCAGCAGTGGGCAGGAGCCTACCTACGAGCAGTACTTC
CDR3: CASSGQEPTYEQYF

D: .
size: .
J: TRBJ2-2
V: TRBV30
DNA: TGTGCCTGGAGTCCAGGGGACACCGGGGAGCTGTTTTTT
CDR3: CAWSPGDTGELFF

D: .
size: .
J: TRBJ1-2
V: TRBV7-2
DNA: TGTGCCAGCAGCTCCACAGGGTCCCGATATGGCTACACCTTC
CDR3: CASSSTGSRYGYTF

D: .
size: .
J: TRBJ2-5
V: TRBV5-6
DNA: TGTGCCAGCAGCTTGTTAAGCCAGGGGACCCAGTACTTC
CDR3: CASSLLSQGTQYF

D: .
size: .
J: TRBJ2-1
V: TRBV29-1
DNA: TGCAGCGTGCAGCGGCAATACAATGAGCAGTTCTTC
CDR3: CSVQRQYNEQFF

D: .
size: .
J: TRBJ2-3
V: TRBV7-2
DNA: TGTGCCAGCAGCCTCGGGACGGGTGCAGATACGCAGTATTTT
CDR3: CASSLGTGADTQYF

D: .
size: .
J: TRBJ1-1
V: TRBV29-1
DNA: TGCAGCGTTGAAGGGGGCCTTTACACTGAAGCTTTCTTT
CDR3: CSVEGGLYTEAFF

D: .
size: .
J: TRBJ1-4
V: TRBV6-6
DNA: TGTGCCAGCAGTTACGGGGGAGGGACTAATGAAAAACTGTTTTTT
CDR3: CASSYGGGTNEKLFF

D: .
size: .
J: TRBJ1-1
V: TRBV10-3
DNA: TGTGCCATCAGCGCGGACGGGAACACTGAAGCTTTCTTT
CDR3: CAISADGNTEAFF

D: .
size: .
J: TRBJ1-2
V: TRBV4-3
DNA: TGCGCCAGCAGCCAAGTCCCCCGGGACATCGGTGGCTACACCTTC
CDR3: CASSQVPRDIGGYTF

D: TRBD2
size: few
J: TRBJ2-3
V: TRBV19
DNA: TGTGCCAGTACCCGGACTAGCGGGGGTGCGGATACGCAGTATTTT
CDR3: CASTRTSGGADTQYF

D: TRBD2
size: .
J: TRBJ2-1
V: TRBV7-2
DNA: TGTGCCAGCAGGGCTAGCGGACACTCCTACAATGAGCAGTTCTTC
CDR3: CASRASGHSYNEQFF

D: .
size: .
J: TRBJ2-6
V: TRBV5-6
DNA: TGTGCCAGCAGCTTCGGACAGTGGATCTTGGGGGCCAACGTCCTGACTTTC
CDR3: CASSFGQWILGANVLTF

D: .
size: few
J: TRBJ2-7
V: TRBV5-6
DNA: TGTGCCAGCAGCCCGTGGGGGCCCTCCTACGAGCAGTACTTC
CDR3: CASSPWGPSYEQYF

D: .
size: .
J: TRBJ2-5
V: TRBV5-1
DNA: TGCGCCAGCGGAACAGGACCCCAAGAGACCCAGTACTTC
CDR3: CASGTGPQETQYF

D: TRBD1
size: few
J: TRBJ1-2
V: TRBV5-1
DNA: TGCGCCAGCAGCCGGGCCACGACAGGGTCAGACTACACCTTC
CDR3: CASSRATTGSDYTF

D: .
size: .
J: TRBJ2-3
V: TRBV7-3
DNA: TGTGCCAGCAGCCCACAGGGTGCATCCACAGATACGCAGTATTTT
CDR3: CASSPQGASTDTQYF

D: TRBD1
size: .
J: TRBJ2-5
V: TRBV5-1
DNA: TGCGCCAGCAGCTCCCCGTTGGGACAGGGCCAAGAGACCCAGTACTTC
CDR3: CASSSPLGQGQETQYF

D: .
size: .
J: TRBJ1-1
V: TRBV30
DNA: TGTGCCTGGAGTGCCCAGGGATCTTTTCAAACTGAAGCTTTCTTT
CDR3: CAWSAQGSFQTEAFF

D: .
size: few
J: TRBJ1-2
V: TRBV7-2
DNA: TGTGCCAGCAGCTTCCCTGGGACCTCATGGAATGGCTACACCTTC
CDR3: CASSFPGTSWNGYTF

D: .
size: .
J: TRBJ2-3
V: TRBV5-6
DNA: TGTGCCAGCAGCTGGGGGGCAGATACGCAGTATTTT
CDR3: CASSWGADTQYF

D: TRBD1
size: .
J: TRBJ2-7
V: TRBV5-1
DNA: TGCGCCAGCAGCTGGACAGGGGGTTACGAGCAGTACTTC
CDR3: CASSWTGGYEQYF

D: .
size: few
J: TRBJ2-3
V: TRBV29-1
DNA: TGCAGCGTTGCGGGCAGAAATACAGATACGCAGTATTTT
CDR3: CSVAGRNTDTQYF